The text below deals with one T cell receptor (beta chain). The antigen is unknown. A read error may produce the germline difference seen at one junction end. The protocol was immunoSEQ multiplex PCR, while the TCRdb copy is restricted to in-frame clones and leaves out a portion. The profile shows about 420,000 clones, more than 75% of them singletons. The entry originates in a study of Ad26.COV2.S vaccination and SARS-CoV-2 variants. Study summary: Ad26.COV2.S, an intramuscular injection, was given once or twice 56 days apart. Whole-study findings and limits: Comparability of non-spike TCR breadth was observed across vaccine and placebo recipients. Placebo recipients trailed vaccine recipients in spike-specific TCR breadth.

The treatment denotes: about 20 received Ad26.COV2.S at low or high dose, single or two shots; 5 received placebo; per-sample allocation not given. Collection of samples fell on day 63 after the first vaccine or placebo injection. A Boston adult aged 18-55 years was the donor. This receptor was identified in a person between 18 and 59 years old who received the Ad26.COV2.S COVID-19 vaccine or a placebo. The sequenced sample was peripheral blood, obtained in a trial of Ad26.COV2.S vaccine versus placebo.

In nucleotides, the CDR3 is TGTGCCAGCAGCCTAGCGGGGCGATCCACAGATACGCAGTATTTT. This encodes CASSLAGRSTDTQYF. The J gene is TRBJ2-3, the V gene TRBV7-7, with 9 bases that match TRBD2. This CDR3 has 15 residues. Looked up from germline, CDR1 is SSHAT and CDR2 is FNYEAQ (reference sequence).